This is a list of T cell receptor beta chains from one sample in a study of radiotherapy plus CTLA-4 blockade in lung cancer. Repertoires were generated with immunoSEQ multiplex PCR, while TCRdb's copy carries only in-frame clones and drops some. This table has over 11,000 clones, about 90% appearing once. This specimen was peripheral blood, taken from a patient treated with radiotherapy plus ipilimumab. These receptors all stem from a human donor with non-small cell lung cancer that progressed on radiotherapy plus ipilimumab. Some clones in this sample may be carry-over from other donors' samples. The CDR3 runs from the conserved cysteine through the conserved F or W. Fields, in order: clone size, V gene, D gene, J gene, CDR3 length, CDR3 protein, CDR3 DNA. The D gene is left open where the match is weak. Not all rows give a size; the values are once, few, many and, for expanded clones, a class.

>NA|TRBV5-6|TRBD2|TRBJ2-7|15
CASSWGLAASYEQYF
TGTGCCAGCAGCTGGGGACTAGCGGCCTCCTACGAGCAGTACTTC
>NA|TRBV11-2|NA|TRBJ2-1|16
CASSLLRRGHLNEQFF
TGTGCCAGCAGCTTACTTCGCAGGGGCCATCTAAATGAGCAGTTCTTC
>NA|TRBV7-2|NA|TRBJ1-1|13
CASSSRGNTEAFF
TGTGCCAGCAGCTCCCGGGGGAACACTGAAGCTTTCTTT
>once|TRBV7-2|TRBD2|TRBJ2-7|16
CASSGKTSGSNYEQYF
TGTGCCAGCAGCGGAAAGACTAGCGGGAGTAACTACGAGCAGTACTTC
>once|TRBV2|NA|TRBJ2-5|14
CASSELGGQETQYF
TGTGCCAGCAGTGAATTGGGAGGTCAAGAGACCCAGTACTTC
>NA|TRBV6-5|NA|TRBJ2-7|13
CASTAPLGVEQYF
TGTGCCAGCACCGCCCCCCTAGGGGTCGAGCAGTACTTC
>NA|TRBV28|NA|TRBJ2-4|13
CASSLEKGNIQYF
TGTGCCAGCAGTTTAGAGAAGGGGAACATTCAGTACTTC
>NA|TRBV9|NA|TRBJ2-7|14
CASSPGWPNYEQYF
TGTGCCAGCAGCCCCGGGTGGCCTAACTACGAGCAGTACTTC
>NA|TRBV5-6|NA|TRBJ1-2|14
CASSRTGDNYGYTF
TGTGCCAGCAGCCGGACGGGAGATAACTATGGCTACACCTTC
>NA|TRBV27|TRBD1|TRBJ2-7|15
CASTATGTGVYEQYF
TGTGCCAGCACCGCTACCGGGACAGGAGTGTACGAGCAGTACTTC
>NA|TRBV28|TRBD1|TRBJ2-5|16
CASRDEEAGTEETQYF
TGTGCCAGCAGGGATGAAGAAGCCGGGACAGAAGAGACCCAGTACTTC
>NA|TRBV7-3|TRBD2|TRBJ2-1|15
CASSLSGGNYNEQFF
TGTGCCAGCAGCCTCAGCGGGGGAAATTACAATGAGCAGTTCTTC
>NA|TRBV6-1|NA|TRBJ2-1|15
CASRLAILSYNEQFF
TGTGCCAGCAGGCTAGCGATCCTCTCCTACAATGAGCAGTTCTTC
>NA|TRBV19|NA|TRBJ1-5|15
CASSVGQGTNQPQHF
TGTGCCAGTAGTGTGGGCCAGGGCACCAATCAGCCCCAGCATTTT
>NA|TRBV18|NA|TRBJ1-1|15
CASSHPGAGGTEAFF
TGTGCCAGCTCACATCCTGGCGCGGGTGGGACTGAAGCTTTCTTT
>NA|TRBV18|TRBD1|TRBJ2-7|14
CASSPRQGVNEQYF
TGTGCCAGCTCACCGCGACAGGGTGTCAACGAGCAGTACTTC